This paragraph covers one T cell receptor beta chain sequence. Through a sample-barcoded 5' primer and a J-beta primer mix, a second PCR was run for roughly 6 to 12 cycles. Every cDNA molecule bore a tag from a template-switch adaptor containing 12 random nucleotides. MiXCR, applied by TCRdb to the 5' RACE reads, yields one record per CDR3 protein. In the table there are roughly 800,000 distinct CDR3 sequences, about 34% of which are singletons. The entry originates in a study of blood T cells in healthy people across ages. About the research overall: Template switching picked up about one barcoded beta molecule for each two T cells.

The V gene's germline CDR1 is SGHDN and CDR2 FVKESK. The CDR3 loop spans 15 amino acids. The germline V and J ends were trimmed by 0 bases and 8 bases, with 16 bases remaining between them. Each donor's blood draw was roughly 9.5 milliliters of peripheral blood. The sequenced material came from blood. The chain recombines TRBV14 with TRBJ1-2, with D maybe TRBD1 (5 bases). This TCR was sampled from a man between 18 and 29 years old in good health. This CDR3 reads CASSQERGRDLGYTF. The CDR3 DNA sequence: TGTGCCAGCAGCCAAGAGAGGGGACGGGACTTGGGCTACACCTTC.